The sequence of this T cell receptor beta chain was determined in a study of OX40 agonist ivuxolimab in advanced cancers. At the level of the study: Cohort: around 79% men, mean age 60, aged about 20 to 80. Study-level findings and limits: Antigen specificity of clonally expanded peripheral T cells was not established.

With 6 bases removed from V and 6 bases from J, the gap between germline ends came to 14 bases. The CDR3 is made up of 14 amino acids. Per the germline V gene, CDR1 is MNHEY and CDR2 is SVGAGI. The protocol was immunoSEQ multiplex PCR, while the TCRdb copy is restricted to in-frame clones and leaves out a portion. Of about 41,000 clones in the sample, approximately 88% were seen once. A note on this clone: What it binds is not known.

The chain carries TRBV6-5 and TRBJ2-2; possible D gene TRBD1, 5 bases. Here the sequenced sample was CD4+ or CD8+ T cells sorted from blood, taken in a trial of the OX40 agonist ivuxolimab. This clonotype was sampled from an adult with an advanced solid tumor such as melanoma, head and neck, liver or kidney cancer. CDR3 amino acids: CASRQVPGPGELFF. The DNA for the CDR3 is TGTGCCAGCAGACAGGTCCCCGGGCCCGGGGAGCTGTTTTTT.